The sequence of this T cell receptor (beta chain) was determined in a study of OX40 agonist ivuxolimab in advanced cancers. Study information: Treatment of patients was with ivuxolimab, an agonistic anti-OX40 (CD134) antibody.

Study conclusions and caveats: Mean expanded clone counts were higher in CD8+ than CD4+ T cells. Circulating CD4+ and CD8+ T cells showed clonal expansion by week 6 at 0.1 to 3.0 mg/kg.

CDR1 is WSHSY, CDR2 SAAADI, per germline. This CDR3 region has 13 residues. V was pared by 9 bases and J by 4 bases, with 6 bases of the junction left unmatched. There are a few counts of this clone. The target antigen is unknown. Data came from immunoSEQ multiplex PCR; TCRdb stores just in-frame clones and leaves some out. The sample yields about 78,000 clones, about 80% seen once. The V gene is TRBV10-2, the J gene TRBJ1-3, with 7 bases lining up with TRBD1. Specimen: CD4+ or CD8+ T cells sorted from blood, collected in a trial of the OX40 agonist ivuxolimab. The source is an adult with an advanced solid tumor such as melanoma, head and neck, liver or kidney cancer. In nucleotides, the CDR3 is TGCGCCAGTTCACCGGGACAGGGAAACACCATATATTTT. It translates to CASSPGQGNTIYF.